A single sample is the source of the 27 T cell receptor beta chains below, sequenced in a study of cytomegalovirus exposure and HLA in healthy donors (dated by TCRdb to 2017 to 2019). Receptor amplification or capture employed the immunoSEQ multiplex PCR assay. The clones in this table, taken by TCRdb from immuneACCESS, are in-frame only. Not every clone is retained; where verified, under half of the shortfall comes from an unresolved V gene, and the cause of the rest is unknown. This sample is represented by 55,000 to 70,000 clones; 75% to 90% of them were singletons. Together, the top ten hold around 1.5% of the sample. The sample taken for sequencing was PBMCs. These receptors all come from a woman between 18 and 29 years old in good health and CMV-seronegative.

This clone was recorded a few times. The V and J genes are TRBV5-4 and TRBJ2-2; no clear D gene. The length of the CDR3 is 14 residues. Trimming took 4 bases from V and 0 from J, leaving 7 bases between them. CDR1 and CDR2 from the germline V gene are SGHNT and YYREEE (reference sequence). CDR3 in DNA: TGTGCCAGCAGCCTGGTAGCGAACACCGGGGAGCTGTTTTTT. Translated: CASSLVANTGELFF.

The genes are TRBV7-3 and TRBJ2-7; 7 nucleotides match TRBD2. Germline CDR1 and CDR2: SGHTA and FQGTGA. The CDR3 totals 15 residues. The V gene end was trimmed by 0 bases and the J gene end by 7 bases; junction bases not matched to a gene: 9. CDR3 bases: TGTGCCAGCAGCTTAACGGGCGGGAGTAGCGGGGAGCAGTACTTC. Protein: CASSLTGGSSGEQYF. Using reference TRBV7-3 and TRBJ2-7 for the parts outside the CDR3, the full variable domain is GAGVSQTPSNKVTEKGKYVELRCDPISGHTALYWYRQSLGQGPEFLIYFQGTGAADDSGLPNDRFFAVRPEGSVSTLKIQRTERGDSAVYLCASSLTGGSSGEQYFGPGTRLTVT.

CDR3: CASSLAGGGDYGYTF. The CDR3 region has the DNA TGCGCCAGCAGCTTGGCTGGGGGGGGAGACTATGGCTACACCTTC. The chain joins TRBV5-1 to TRBJ1-2, with TRBD1 as a possible D gene (5 bases). The CDR3 is 15 amino acids. V shed 0 bases and J shed 3 bases, with 12 bases lying between them. Germline-derived CDR1 and CDR2 are SGHRS and YFSETQ.

J is TRBJ1-5 and V is TRBV4-2, with 10 bases lining up with TRBD1. This CDR3 is 18 amino acids long. CDR1 and CDR2 (germline): LGHNA, YNFKEQ. Losses at the gene ends were 4 bases for V and 7 bases for J; bases not matched to a gene: 16. The CDR3 region is CASSPYPPGTGAGQPQHF. The CDR3 coding sequence is TGTGCCAGCAGCCCTTACCCCCCCGGGACAGGGGCGGGCCAGCCCCAGCATTTT.

The chain recombines TRBV30 with TRBJ2-3, with D perhaps matching TRBD2 (6 bases). This CDR3 spans 13 amino acids. Germline CDR1 is GTSNPN and CDR2 is SVGIG (reference sequence). Trimming removed 0 bases at V and 4 bases at J, with 8 bases between. The CDR3 region is CAWSVRDADTQYF. The CDR3 DNA reads as TGTGCCTGGAGTGTGCGGGACGCAGATACGCAGTATTTT. The full variable domain, completed using reference TRBV30 and TRBJ2-3, is SQTIHQWPATLVQPVGSPLSLECTVEGTSNPNLYWYRQAAGRGLQLLFYSVGIGQISSEVPQNLSASRPQDRQFILSSKKLLLSDSGFYLCAWSVRDADTQYFGPGTRLTVL.

CDR3 DNA: TGTGCCAGCAGCTTACGTGCAAGCCGGGACATTCAGTACTTC. It encodes CASSLRASRDIQYF. This chain uses TRBV11-2 with TRBJ2-4, with D uncertain. Trimming took off 2 bases at V and 8 bases at J, with 13 bases between the two ends. CDR1 is SGHAT, CDR2 FQNNGV, per germline. The CDR3 covers 14 residues.

V is TRBV4-2 and J is TRBJ2-3, with 13 nucleotides matching TRBD2. Germline trimming cut 0 bases from V and 5 bases from J; bases unmatched to any gene: 5. The germline CDR1 and CDR2 sequences are LGHNA and YNFKEQ. CDR3 length: 17 residues. The CDR3 region has the DNA TGTGCCAGCAGCCAAGATCGACTAGCGGGAGGACAAGATACGCAGTATTTT. It is translated as CASSQDRLAGGQDTQYF.

This sequence joins TRBV6-5 and TRBJ1-3, with D unresolved. Germline-derived CDR1 and CDR2 are MNHEY and SVGAGI. Trimming cost V 4 bases and J 4 bases, with 11 bases left between them. The CDR3 totals 14 residues. CDR3 sequence (DNA): TGTGCCAGCAGTTTCAGTGTCCTGGGAAACACCATATATTTT. Amino acid sequence: CASSFSVLGNTIYF.

The genes are TRBV9 and TRBJ2-2; 13 bases agree with TRBD2. CDR1 and CDR2 from the germline V gene are SGDLS and YYNGEE. V dropped 4 bases and J dropped 7; count of bases not matched to a gene: 7. CDR3 length equals 16 residues. In DNA form, the CDR3 reads TGTGCCAGCAGCCCTGGACTAGCGGGGGTTGACGGGGAGCTGTTTTTT. This sequence encodes CASSPGLAGVDGELFF.

The V and J genes are TRBV18 and TRBJ1-2; a weak D match, TRBD1 (6 bases). CDR3 size: 14 residues. With 4 bases removed from V and 5 bases from J, the gap between germline ends came to 14 bases. Germline V gives CDR1 KGHSH, CDR2 LQKENI. CDR3 residues: CASSLKGVSYGYTF. For the CDR3, the DNA is TGTGCCAGCTCACTAAAGGGGGTTTCATATGGCTACACCTTC.

The V call is TRBV7-6, the J call TRBJ2-2, with TRBD1 identical over 8 bases. CDR1 is SGHVS and CDR2 is FNYEAQ in the germline V gene. This CDR3 has 19 amino acids. V lost 0 bases to trimming and J lost 4 bases; unmatched junction nucleotides: 13. In DNA, the CDR3 is TGTGCCAGCAGCTTAGCGGCTTCTTGGACAGGGATAATCACCGGGGAGCTGTTTTTT. Its translation: CASSLAASWTGIITGELFF.

The chain combines TRBV12-2 with TRBJ1-2. TRBV12-2 is listed as a pseudogene. The CDR3 is 13 amino acids. In nucleotides, the CDR3 is TGTGCAAGTCGCTTCCACGGGAACTATGGCTACACCTTC. Translating gives CASRFHGNYGYTF.

The chain couples TRBV11-3 to TRBJ2-1, with unresolved D. Germline CDR1 is SGHNT and CDR2 is YENEEA. CDR3 length: 18 amino acids. With 3 bases removed from V and 0 bases from J, the gap between germline ends came to 18 bases. The CDR3 bases are TGTGCCAGCAGCTTTGGTACTACAAGGCCATTCTCCTACAATGAGCAGTTCTTC. Its translation is CASSFGTTRPFSYNEQFF. The full variable domain, rest sourced from reference TRBV11-3 and TRBJ2-1, is EAGVVQSPRYKIIEKKQPVAFWCNPISGHNTLYWYLQNLGQGPELLIRYENEEAVDDSQLPKDRFSAERLKGVDSTLKIQPAELGDSAVYLCASSFGTTRPFSYNEQFFGPGTRLTVL.

This rearrangement joins TRBV6-5 to TRBJ2-7, with D possibly TRBD2 on 5 matching bases. The germline V and J ends were trimmed by 1 base and 2 bases, with 9 bases remaining between them. The CDR3 consists of 14 residues. From germline, CDR1 is MNHEY and CDR2 SVGAGI. The CDR3 DNA sequence: TGTGCCAGCAGTTACTTGGACTCCACCTACGAGCAGTACTTC. The encoded protein is CASSYLDSTYEQYF.

The CDR3 DNA follows: TGTGCCAGCAGCTTAGTCAGGGGGTTTCTGAACACCGGGGAGCTGTTTTTT. Encoded protein: CASSLVRGFLNTGELFF. The genes are TRBV7-8 and TRBJ2-2; the match to TRBD1 covers 7 bases. The ends lost 1 base at V and 1 base at J; junction bases unmatched: 6. The germline CDR1 and CDR2 sequences are SGHVS and FQNEAQ. The CDR3 is made up of 17 amino acids.

The chain has TRBV6-6 and TRBJ1-2; 9 positions match TRBD1. J gave up 3 bases and V 5 bases, and 1 base lay outside the gene matches. This CDR3 is 13 amino acids long. Germline V gene data show CDR1 as MNHNY and CDR2 as SVGAGI (reference sequence). In DNA, the CDR3 is TGTGCCAGCAGTCGACAGGGGGACTATGGCTACACCTTC. It yields the protein CASSRQGDYGYTF.

V is TRBV9 and J is TRBJ2-1, with D perhaps matching TRBD2 (7 bases). V was clipped by 0 bases and J by 5 bases, with 18 bases between them. Germline V gene data show CDR1 as SGDLS and CDR2 as YYNGEE. The CDR3 is 17 residues long. CDR3: CASSVGGGGRVDNEQFF. The CDR3 DNA reads TGTGCCAGCAGCGTAGGGGGAGGGGGGCGCGTGGACAATGAGCAGTTCTTC. Variable domain in full (rest from reference TRBV9 and TRBJ2-1): DSGVTQTPKHLITATGQRVTLRCSPRSGDLSVYWYQQSLDQGLQFLIQYYNGEERAKGNILERFSAQQFPDLHSELNLSSLELGDSALYFCASSVGGGGRVDNEQFFGPGTRLTVL.

The chain joins TRBV19 to TRBJ1-2; 11 nucleotides agree with TRBD1. Trimming cost V 5 bases and J 4 bases; bases outside gene matches: 12. Germline lookup yields CDR1 LNHDA and CDR2 SQIVND (reference sequence). The CDR3 loop spans 17 amino acids. CDR3 nucleotide sequence: TGTGCCAGTAGTTCCGGACAGGGGGCCTCATGGGGCTATGGCTACACCTTC. This encodes CASSSGQGASWGYGYTF.

The chain is built from TRBV9 and TRBJ1-3; the D is unclear. The CDR3 sequence is 13 residues long. CDR1 and CDR2 (germline): SGDLS, YYNGEE. Trimming removed 3 bases at V and 3 bases at J, with 7 bases between. The CDR3 is CASSGSGGNTIYF. The CDR3 coding sequence is TGTGCCAGCAGCGGGTCGGGTGGAAACACCATATATTTT.

V is TRBV14 and J is TRBJ2-7, with a possible D match to TRBD2 (5 bases). From germline, CDR1 is SGHDN and CDR2 FVKESK. The CDR3 spans 14 residues. Trimming shortened V by 0 bases and J by 7 bases, and 13 bases separated the two germline ends. The CDR3 protein is CASSQDRPGWEQYF. The DNA for the CDR3 is TGTGCCAGCAGCCAAGATCGACCGGGGTGGGAGCAGTACTTC. Filled out from reference TRBV14 and TRBJ2-7, the complete variable domain reads EAGVTQFPSHSVIEKGQTVTLRCDPISGHDNLYWYRRVMGKEIKFLLHFVKESKQDESGMPNNRFLAERTGGTYSTLKVQPAELEDSGVYFCASSQDRPGWEQYFGPGTRLTVT.

The chain combines TRBV29-1 with TRBJ2-1; 14 bases fit TRBD2. V dropped 8 bases and J dropped 7; count of bases not matched to a gene: 13. CDR3 length: 16 amino acids. In germline, CDR1 is SQVTM, CDR2 ANQGSEA. CDR3 loop: CSTGTAGLAGENEQFF. For the CDR3, the DNA is TGCAGCACCGGGACAGCGGGACTAGCGGGAGAAAATGAGCAGTTCTTC.

This rearrangement joins TRBV5-6 to TRBJ1-2; TRBD1 aligns across 7 bases. CDR1 and CDR2 from the germline V gene are SGHDT and YYEEEE. CDR3 length: 14 amino acids. With 4 bases clipped from V and 8 bases from J, the junction kept 11 bases outside the gene matches. For the CDR3, the DNA is TGTGCCAGCAGCAGGGGGCCTGGGGTGGACGGCTACACCTTC. It translates to CASSRGPGVDGYTF.

The chain couples TRBV28 to TRBJ1-2; possibly TRBD1 for D (5 bases). The V and J ends lost 5 bases and 4 bases respectively, with 11 bases between them. The CDR3 covers 13 residues. Germline V gene lookup returns CDR1 MDHEN and CDR2 SYDVKM. The CDR3 sequence: CASSLLGAYGYTF. The CDR3 DNA reads as TGTGCCAGCAGTCTTCTAGGGGCCTATGGCTACACCTTC.

The rearrangement joins TRBV5-1 to TRBJ2-5, with D possibly matching TRBD1 (6 bases). Per the germline V gene, CDR1 is SGHRS and CDR2 is YFSETQ. This CDR3 is built from 15 residues. Trimming shortened V by 3 bases and J by 2 bases, and 14 bases separated the two germline ends. CDR3 sequence: CASSYIGTKQETQYF. DNA of the CDR3: TGCGCCAGCAGCTACATCGGGACAAAGCAAGAGACCCAGTACTTC.

Worth noting for this clone: Mismatch with germline at one junction end may stem from a read error. The chain couples TRBV7-2 to TRBJ2-1; 12 bases are a match to TRBD2. The CDR3 totals 15 residues. Germline assignment: CDR1 SGHTA and CDR2 FQGNSA. The CDR3 reads CASSLAGGGGNEQFF. Here the CDR3 DNA reads TGTGCCAGCAGCCTAGCGGGGGGGGGAGGGAATGAGCAGTTCTTC. Full variable domain (missing parts from reference TRBV7-2 and TRBJ2-1): GAGVSQSPSNKVTEKGKDVELRCDPISGHTALYWYRQSLGQGLEFLIYFQGNSAPDKSGLPSDRFSAERTGGSVSTLTIQRTQQEDSAVYLCASSLAGGGGNEQFFGPGTRLTVL.

J is TRBJ2-1 and V is TRBV9; D remains unclear. CDR1 SGDLS and CDR2 YYNGEE come from the germline V gene. Trimming stripped 5 bases from V and 3 bases from J, with 12 bases between. The CDR3 has 14 amino acids. CDR3 nucleotides: TGTGCCAGCAGTCGGGTAAAGTTCTACAATGAGCAGTTCTTC. It specifies CASSRVKFYNEQFF.

This chain uses TRBV28 with TRBJ1-5; possible D gene TRBD1, 5 bases. From germline, CDR1 is MDHEN and CDR2 SYDVKM. Between the trimmed V and J ends, which lost 5 bases and 6 bases, there was a span of 23 bases. The CDR3 totals 17 residues. DNA of the CDR3: TGTGCCAGCAGTCAACACTTCCCGGGGGGTGTGAGTCAGCCCCAGCATTTT. As protein: CASSQHFPGGVSQPQHF. Supplemented by reference TRBV28 and TRBJ1-5, the full variable domain reads DVKVTQSSRYLVKRTGEKVFLECVQDMDHENMFWYRQDPGLGLRLIYFSYDVKMKEKGDIPEGYSVSREKKERFSLILESASTNQTSMYLCASSQHFPGGVSQPQHFGDGTRLSIL.